This T cell receptor (beta chain) was found in a study of cytomegalovirus exposure and HLA in healthy donors. The study's findings and limits: According to the study, about 180 TCR beta chains were cytomegalovirus-associated. Equally common other TCR beta chains were less clonally expanded than HLA-associated ones, a later analysis found. When analyzed later, a missense DCLRE1C variant was found to be linked to TCR beta V- and J-gene trimming.

Healthy bone marrow donors supplied every sample. Comments on this clone: Its antigen is unidentified.

Both 60 Vbeta primers and 13 Jbeta primers went into the PCR. Method: immunoSEQ multiplex PCR; TCRdb's copy keeps in-frame clones and lacks some. The repertoire has 160,000 or so clones, roughly 83% of them found once; the top ten carry 1.5%. V was cut by 3 bases and J by 1 base, with 11 bases left in between. The CDR3 totals 15 residues. CDR1 is MGHRA and CDR2 is YSYEKL in the germline V gene. The clonotype originates from a woman younger than 30 in good health and CMV-seronegative. Sequences were obtained from PBMCs. This rearrangement joins TRBV4-1 to TRBJ2-3, with D tentatively TRBD2 (6 bases). CDR3 protein: CASSQPGGGTDTQYF. As DNA, the CDR3 is TGCGCCAGCAGCCAGCCGGGCGGGGGCACAGATACGCAGTATTTT.